What follows are 11 T cell receptor beta chains derived from one specimen sequenced in a study of T-cell memory formation after mild COVID-19. Via MiXCR, TCRdb re-called the 5' RACE reads, giving one row per CDR3 protein. This sample has about 200,000 distinct CDR3 sequences, with around 9.1% found just once. The sequenced sample was PBMCs or a T cell subset sorted from them (not recorded which). The receptors shown here come from a young man who had mild COVID-19 (a few samples of this study predate the infection). Cell type and time point are not known.

This clonotype has a handful of counts. V gene TRBV11-2 combines with J gene TRBJ2-7; D might be TRBD2 (5 bases). Germline CDR1 SGHAT, CDR2 FQNNGV. The CDR3 is 14 amino acids. V was pared by 5 bases and J by 7 bases, with 18 bases between. The CDR3 is CASSQRRASWEQYF. CDR3 sequence (DNA): TGTGCCAGCAGCCAGAGGCGGGCTAGTTGGGAGCAGTACTTC.

CDR3 sequence reads: CASSARSRGNTGELFF. In DNA form, the CDR3 reads TGTGCCAGCAGCGCACGAAGTCGGGGAAACACCGGGGAGCTGTTTTTT. This chain joins TRBV7-8 and TRBJ2-2, with D tentatively TRBD2 (5 bases). The CDR3 loop spans 16 amino acids. Germline-derived CDR1 and CDR2 are SGHVS and FQNEAQ. V was cut by 5 bases and J by 2 bases, with 15 bases left in between.

The chain is built from TRBV11-2 and TRBJ2-7; D might be TRBD2 (6 bases). Trimming stripped 3 bases from V and 7 bases from J, with 16 bases between. Germline V gene data show CDR1 as SGHAT and CDR2 as FQNNGV. This CDR3 is 14 amino acids long. CDR3 sequence: CASSFSLSGGEQYF. The CDR3 DNA is TGTGCCAGCAGCTTTAGTCTGTCCGGGGGTGAGCAGTACTTC.

The V call is TRBV9, the J call TRBJ1-2, with D maybe TRBD1 (5 bases). Germline lookup yields CDR1 SGDLS and CDR2 YYNGEE. The CDR3 runs to 17 residues. The germline V and J ends were trimmed by 3 bases and 4 bases, with 22 bases remaining between them. The CDR3 reads CASSDRPGTGRGYGYTF. CDR3 nucleotide sequence: TGTGCCAGCAGCGACCGACCTGGGACGGGGAGAGGCTATGGCTACACCTTC.

The V and J genes are TRBV7-9 and TRBJ2-7; D remains ambiguous. The CDR3 runs 14 residues. Germline CDR1 is SEHNR and CDR2 is FQNEAQ (reference sequence). Between the trimmed V and J ends, which lost 5 bases and 5 bases, there was a span of 16 bases. The CDR3 loop is CASSPNLRFHEQYF. For the CDR3, the DNA is TGTGCCAGCAGCCCCAACCTGCGCTTCCACGAGCAGTACTTC.

Only a few counts were recorded for this clonotype. CDR3 amino acids: CASGARGFTDTQYF. The CDR3 nucleotides are TGTGCCAGCGGCGCAAGGGGGTTCACAGATACGCAGTATTTT. This rearrangement joins TRBV7-2 to TRBJ2-3, with D possibly being TRBD1 (6 bases). The germline V gene encodes CDR1 SGHTA and CDR2 FQGNSA. Trimming took 8 bases from V and 2 from J, leaving 14 bases between them. The CDR3 runs 14 residues.

The chain uses TRBV18 and TRBJ2-7, with 13 bases identical to TRBD2. This CDR3 comprises 15 residues. The V gene end was trimmed by 6 bases and the J gene end by 0 bases; junction bases not matched to a gene: 2. Per the germline V gene, CDR1 is KGHSH and CDR2 is LQKENI. The DNA for the CDR3 is TGTGCCAGCTCCCGGACTAGCGGGGGCTCCTACGAGCAGTACTTC. Translated, it gives CASSRTSGGSYEQYF.

This chain connects TRBV4-2 to TRBJ1-1; D uncertain. Per germline, CDR1 LGHNA and CDR2 YNFKEQ. The V gene lost 0 bases and the J gene lost 6 bases, with 11 bases spanning the gap. The CDR3 has 14 amino acids. CDR3 bases: TGTGCCAGCAGCCAAGATAGATCCGGACCTGAAGCTTTCTTT. This encodes CASSQDRSGPEAFF.

This clonotype was recorded many times. V is TRBV6-2 or TRBV6-3 and J is TRBJ2-7, with TRBD2 as a possible D gene (6 bases). Per the germline V gene, CDR1 is MNHEY and CDR2 is SVGEGT. This CDR3 region has 13 residues. Deletions cut 7 bases from V and 5 bases from J, with 15 bases between. The chain's CDR3 is CASMWAAGNEQYF. CDR3 DNA sequence: TGTGCCAGCATGTGGGCGGCGGGGAACGAGCAGTACTTC.

The V call is TRBV28, the J call TRBJ1-2; TRBD1 agrees at 7 bases. With 8 bases clipped from V and 8 bases from J, the junction kept 17 bases outside the gene matches. This CDR3 comprises 15 residues. The germline V gene has CDR1 MDHEN and CDR2 SYDVKM. CDR3 residues: CASGLSTGSTLGYTF. The CDR3 coding sequence is TGTGCCAGCGGGCTCTCGACAGGGTCGACGTTGGGCTACACCTTC.

The table lists this clonotype with a few counts. The chain joins TRBV20-1 to TRBJ1-4, with D possibly being TRBD1 (5 bases). Germline CDR1 is DFQATT and CDR2 is SNEGSKA (reference sequence). V lost 6 bases and J 6 bases, leaving 14 bases between the germline ends. This CDR3 comprises 13 residues. As DNA, the CDR3 is TGCAGTGCACATGACAGTGGGGATGAAAAACTGTTTTTT. The encoded protein is CSAHDSGDEKLFF.